This T cell receptor (beta chain) was found in a study of blood T cell repertoires in COVID-19. Background on the study: Acute and convalescent COVID-19 samples came from the United States, Italy and Spain. PBMCs, B-cell-depleted T cells, or T cells were the source of the cDNA or gDNA that made up the material.

In the authors' workflow: How many nucleated cells were present was estimated from reference gene primer amplification. TCRdb's copy holds only in-frame clones and misses some; the assay was immunoSEQ multiplex PCR. The V and J calls and clone size are taken from that table; D and trimming were inferred from the DNA. Here the sample spans nearly 50,000 clones, more than 70% being singletons. The V gene lost 0 bases and the J gene lost 2 bases, with 10 bases spanning the gap. Germline V gene sequence: CDR1 SGHAT, CDR2 FQDESV (reference sequence). The CDR3 totals 15 residues. This sequence originates from a woman aged 55-69 years with acute or convalescent COVID-19. Specimen: peripheral blood. The J gene is TRBJ1-1, the V gene TRBV11-1; D is uncertain. The CDR3 coding sequence is TGTGCCAGCAGCTTAGCAGTTCGGGGAAACACTGAAGCTTTCTTT. Translation: CASSLAVRGNTEAFF.